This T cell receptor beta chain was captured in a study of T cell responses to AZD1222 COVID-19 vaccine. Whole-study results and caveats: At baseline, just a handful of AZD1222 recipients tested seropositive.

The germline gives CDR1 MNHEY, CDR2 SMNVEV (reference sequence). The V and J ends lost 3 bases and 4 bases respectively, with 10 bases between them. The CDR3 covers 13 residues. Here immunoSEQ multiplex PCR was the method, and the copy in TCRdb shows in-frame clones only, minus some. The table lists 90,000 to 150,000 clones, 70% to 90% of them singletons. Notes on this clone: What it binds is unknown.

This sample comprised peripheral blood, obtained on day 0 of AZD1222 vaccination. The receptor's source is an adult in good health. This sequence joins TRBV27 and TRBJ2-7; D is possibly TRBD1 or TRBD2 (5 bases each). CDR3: CASSFGDGYEQYF. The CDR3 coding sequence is TGTGCCAGCAGTTTTGGGGACGGATACGAGCAGTACTTC.